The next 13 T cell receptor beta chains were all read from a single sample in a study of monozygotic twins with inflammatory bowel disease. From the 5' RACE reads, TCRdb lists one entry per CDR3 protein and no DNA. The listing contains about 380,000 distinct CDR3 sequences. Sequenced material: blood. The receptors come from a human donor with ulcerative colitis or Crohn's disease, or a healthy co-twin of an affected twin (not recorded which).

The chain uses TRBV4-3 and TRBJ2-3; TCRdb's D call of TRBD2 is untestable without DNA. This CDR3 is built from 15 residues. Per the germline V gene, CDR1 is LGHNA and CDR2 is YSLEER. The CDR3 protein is CALPGLGCWRDTQYF.

The CDR3: CASSPPVDRGLNTEAFF. The V call is TRBV18, the J call TRBJ1-1; checking the TCRdb D call of TRBD1 is not possible without DNA. This CDR3 region has 17 residues. CDR1 KGHSH and CDR2 LQKENI come from the germline V gene.

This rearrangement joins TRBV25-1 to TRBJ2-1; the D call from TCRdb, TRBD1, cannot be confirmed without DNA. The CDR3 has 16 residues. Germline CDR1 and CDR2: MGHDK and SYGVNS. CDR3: CASAPLRDRGQDEQFF.

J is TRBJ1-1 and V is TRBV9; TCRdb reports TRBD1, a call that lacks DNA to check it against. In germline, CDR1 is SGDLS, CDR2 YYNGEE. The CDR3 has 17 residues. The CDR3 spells CASSPGQGRLRNTEAFF.

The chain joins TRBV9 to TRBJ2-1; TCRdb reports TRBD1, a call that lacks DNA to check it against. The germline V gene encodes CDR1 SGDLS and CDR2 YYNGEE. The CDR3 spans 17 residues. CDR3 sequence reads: CASSLAENVGTQGLAIF.

The CDR3 sequence is CASSFISLEQFF. The J gene is TRBJ2-1, the V gene TRBV11-2. This CDR3 spans 12 amino acids. Looked up from germline, CDR1 is SGHAT and CDR2 is FQNNGV. The complete variable domain, with remaining parts taken from reference TRBV11-2 and TRBJ2-1, reads EAGVAQSPRYKIIEKRQSVAFWCNPISGHATLYWYQQILGQGPKLLIQFQNNGVVDDSQLPKDRFSAERLKGVDSTLKIQPAKLEDSAVYLCASSFISLEQFFGPGTRLTVL.

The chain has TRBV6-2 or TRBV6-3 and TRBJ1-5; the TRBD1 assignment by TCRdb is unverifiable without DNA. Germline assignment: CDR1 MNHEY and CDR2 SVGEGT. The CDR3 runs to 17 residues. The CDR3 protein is CASSSGQGAIRRQPQHF.

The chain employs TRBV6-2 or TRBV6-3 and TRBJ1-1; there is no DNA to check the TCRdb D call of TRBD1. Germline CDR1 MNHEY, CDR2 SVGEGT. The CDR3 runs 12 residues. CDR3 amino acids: CASRRQGSEAFF.

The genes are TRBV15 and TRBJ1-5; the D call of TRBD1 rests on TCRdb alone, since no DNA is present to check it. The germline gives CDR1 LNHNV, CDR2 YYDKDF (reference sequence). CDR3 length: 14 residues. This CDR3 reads CATSGRQGDQPQHF.

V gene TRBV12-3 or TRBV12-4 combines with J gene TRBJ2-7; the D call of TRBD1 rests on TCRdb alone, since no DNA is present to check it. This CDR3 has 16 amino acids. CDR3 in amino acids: CASSLMAGGKAYEQYF.

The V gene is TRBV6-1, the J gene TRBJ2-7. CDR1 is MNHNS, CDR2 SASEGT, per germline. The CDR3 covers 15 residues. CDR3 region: CASSRDRSRTYEQYF.

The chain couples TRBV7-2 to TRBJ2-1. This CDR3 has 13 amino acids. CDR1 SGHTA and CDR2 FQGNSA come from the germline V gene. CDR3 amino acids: CASSLGWFNEQFF.

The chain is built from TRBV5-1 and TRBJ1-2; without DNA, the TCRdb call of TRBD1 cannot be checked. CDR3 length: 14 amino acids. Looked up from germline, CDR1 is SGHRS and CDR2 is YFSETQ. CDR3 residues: CASSPGDGNYGYTF.